The rows below give T cell receptor beta chains drawn from one sample of a study of blood T cell repertoires in COVID-19. Sequencing used immunoSEQ multiplex PCR; TCRdb keeps in-frame clones, though not all of them. The repertoire holds about 200,000 clones, with 80% to 90% as singletons. Sequencing was performed on PBMCs or T cells enriched from blood (not recorded which). The receptor set was obtained from a man aged 35 to 55 who had recovered from COVID-19. Each CDR3 is given with its conserved first and last residue. A D gene is named only where the DNA matches it firmly. Rows may omit the clone size; those that give it use once, few, many or a size class.

TRBD1,TRBV27,.,TRBJ2-7,14,TGTGCCACCCAGGGGGCGGGTAGCTCCTACGAGCAGTACTTC,CATQGAGSSYEQYF
TRBD2,TRBV7-9,.,TRBJ2-2,17,TGTGCCAGCAGCTCTTTAATAGCGGGAGGAGACACCGGGGAGCTGTTTTTT,CASSSLIAGGDTGELFF
TRBD1,TRBV7-9,.,TRBJ1-6,15,TGTGCCAGCAGTCGTTCCGGGACAGGGTATTCACCCCTCCACTTT,CASSRSGTGYSPLHF
.,TRBV30,.,TRBJ1-5,15,TGTGCCTGGAGTGTCGGCCCCAGGCGCAATCAGCCCCAGCATTTT,CAWSVGPRRNQPQHF
TRBD1,TRBV7-3,.,TRBJ2-1,13,TGTGCCAGCAGCGGCCGGGACAGGGGCGGGCAGTTCTTC,CASSGRDRGGQFF
.,TRBV19,.,TRBJ2-5,17,TGTGCCAGTAGTATCCGCTTACGGGGGGCGATCCAAGAGACCCAGTACTTC,CASSIRLRGAIQETQYF
TRBD2,TRBV7-2,.,TRBJ2-7,14,TGTGCCAGCAGCTTCCAGCGGGAGACCTACGAGCAGTACTTC,CASSFQRETYEQYF
TRBD2,TRBV30,.,TRBJ2-1,17,TGTGCCTGGAGTCGGGGGGGCGGCGGGTGGACCTACAATGAGCAGTTCTTC,CAWSRGGGGWTYNEQFF
TRBD2,TRBV6-6,many,TRBJ2-3,15,TGTGCCAGCAGAATTAGCGGGGGGGGAACAGATACGCAGTATTTT,CASRISGGGTDTQYF
.,TRBV11-2,.,TRBJ2-5,17,TGTGCCAGCAGCTTAGAAGGCGGCACAGGGAACGCGAAGACCCAGTACTTC,CASSLEGGTGNAKTQYF